Below are 13 T cell receptor beta chains sequenced from a single sample in a study of cytomegalovirus exposure and HLA in healthy donors. 60 Vbeta and 13 Jbeta primers were used in PCR. Clones were read by immunoSEQ multiplex PCR, and TCRdb kept only the in-frame ones, dropping some. The sample contains roughly 140,000 clones, about 78% of which appear only once. What was sequenced was PBMCs. The receptor source for this set is a male donor in good health and CMV-seronegative.

The chain couples TRBV5-4 to TRBJ2-1; 8 nucleotides match TRBD2. The CDR3 totals 16 residues. The ends lost 7 bases at V and 3 bases at J; junction bases unmatched: 12. Germline CDR1 reads SGHNT; CDR2 reads YYREEE (reference sequence). As DNA, the CDR3 is TGTGCCAGCCACAGCCGGGCGGGAGGCGGCTACAATGAGCAGTTCTTC. Translating it yields CASHSRAGGGYNEQFF.

This chain links TRBV9 with TRBJ2-4; maybe TRBD1 (5 bases). CDR1 and CDR2 from the germline V gene are SGDLS and YYNGEE. CDR3 length: 15 residues. The germline V and J ends were trimmed by 3 bases and 5 bases, with 15 bases remaining between them. The CDR3 reads CASSDPGPQENIQYF. The DNA of the CDR3 is TGTGCCAGCAGCGACCCAGGGCCCCAGGAAAACATTCAGTACTTC.

The sample holds one count of this clone. The chain employs TRBV5-4 and TRBJ2-3, with 8 bases matching TRBD1. Losses at the gene ends were 4 bases for V and 5 bases for J; bases not matched to a gene: 12. From germline, CDR1 is SGHNT and CDR2 YYREEE (reference sequence). The CDR3 extends over 16 amino acids. CDR3 nucleotides: TGTGCCAGCAGCCCTGGGGGGCAGGGGGCGATAGATACGCAGTATTTT. Amino acids: CASSPGGQGAIDTQYF. Full variable domain (outside the CDR3, taken from reference TRBV5-4 and TRBJ2-3): ETGVTQSPTHLIKTRGQQVTLRCSSQSGHNTVSWYQQALGQGPQFIFQYYREEENGRGNFPPRFSGLQFPNYSSELNVNALELDDSALYLCASSPGGQGAIDTQYFGPGTRLTVL.

This clone was seen just once. The chain has TRBV6-4 and TRBJ1-1; D perhaps matches TRBD1 (6 bases). The V and J ends lost 5 bases and 0 bases respectively, with 10 bases between them. CDR1 MRHNA and CDR2 SNTAGT come from the germline V gene. This CDR3 contains 14 residues. DNA of the CDR3: TGTGCCAGCAGTCCACAGGGTTTGAACACTGAAGCTTTCTTT. It is translated as CASSPQGLNTEAFF.

V and J are TRBV6-1 and TRBJ1-1, with 7 bases that match TRBD1. CDR3 length: 14 amino acids. Germline V CDR1 and CDR2: MNHNS, SASEGT. V trimming: 7 bases; J trimming: 8 bases; junction bases outside the gene matches: 13. The CDR3 DNA follows: TGTGCCAGCATCCGGGTTGGGACAGTAGGAGAAGCTTTCTTT. It translates to CASIRVGTVGEAFF.

V and J are TRBV7-8 and TRBJ2-1; 8 bases fit TRBD2. CDR3 length: 16 residues. The junction had 13 bases not matched to a gene; V was cut back by 5 bases and J by 7 bases. The germline CDR1 and CDR2 sequences are SGHVS and FQNEAQ. The chain's CDR3 is CASSPGAASGPNEQFF. As DNA, the CDR3 is TGTGCCAGCAGCCCCGGCGCGGCTAGCGGGCCAAATGAGCAGTTCTTC.

The chain is built from TRBV30 and TRBJ1-3; TRBD1 aligns across 11 bases. In germline, CDR1 is GTSNPN, CDR2 SVGIG (reference sequence). The CDR3 has 16 amino acids. Losses at the gene ends were 3 bases for V and 1 base for J; bases not matched to a gene: 5. The CDR3: CAWSNGQGASGNTIYF. As DNA, the CDR3 is TGTGCCTGGAGCAATGGACAGGGGGCATCTGGAAACACCATATATTTT.

V is TRBV2 and J is TRBJ2-7, with TRBD1 as a possible D gene (5 bases). With 7 bases removed from V and 7 bases from J, the gap between germline ends came to 11 bases. The CDR3 is made up of 11 amino acids. The germline V gene has CDR1 SNHLY and CDR2 FYNNEI. The CDR3 here is CASTYRQEQYF. In nucleotides, the CDR3 is TGTGCCAGCACCTACCGACAGGAGCAGTACTTC.

The chain links TRBV27 to TRBJ2-1; TRBD2 agrees at 8 bases. This CDR3 comprises 16 residues. CDR1 MNHEY and CDR2 SMNVEV come from the germline V gene (reference sequence). V shed 2 bases and J 7 bases; nucleotides not matched to a gene: 10. CDR3 sequence: CASSLTSGRPQNEQFF. The DNA of the CDR3 is TGTGCCAGCAGTTTAACGAGCGGGAGACCTCAGAATGAGCAGTTCTTC.

J is TRBJ2-5 and V is TRBV9, with a possible D match to TRBD2 (6 bases). Germline CDR1 is SGDLS and CDR2 is YYNGEE. The CDR3 consists of 14 residues. V shed 0 bases and J shed 9 bases, with 15 bases lying between them. CDR3 loop: CASSVAGERVAQYF. The DNA of the CDR3 is TGTGCCAGCAGCGTAGCGGGAGAGAGGGTGGCCCAGTACTTC.

Here the CDR3 DNA reads TGTGCCAGCAGCCCGCCCCGGGTAGCGGGAGGTGCCAATGAGCAGTTCTTC. The encoded protein is CASSPPRVAGGANEQFF. The genes are TRBV7-9 and TRBJ2-1; 10 nucleotides agree with TRBD2. There are 17 residues in the CDR3. Trimming removed 5 bases from V and 6 bases from J; junction bases left unmatched: 13. CDR1 and CDR2 (germline): SEHNR, FQNEAQ (reference sequence).

The rearrangement uses TRBV5-1 and TRBJ1-1; 7 bases map to TRBD1. Germline V gene lookup returns CDR1 SGHRS and CDR2 YFSETQ. The V and J ends lost 4 bases and 0 bases, in that order; junction bases with no gene match: 3. The CDR3 extends over 14 amino acids. The CDR3 sequence: CASSRGQLNTEAFF. The CDR3, as DNA: TGCGCCAGCAGCCGGGGACAGTTGAACACTGAAGCTTTCTTT.

The chain is built from TRBV6-5 and TRBJ2-5; D may be TRBD2 (5 bases). Per the germline V gene, CDR1 is MNHEY and CDR2 is SVGAGI. This CDR3 has 14 amino acids. Trimming stripped 0 bases from V and 1 base from J, with 6 bases between. The CDR3 spells CASSYSRAQETQYF. DNA of the CDR3: TGTGCCAGCAGTTACTCGAGGGCCCAAGAGACCCAGTACTTC.